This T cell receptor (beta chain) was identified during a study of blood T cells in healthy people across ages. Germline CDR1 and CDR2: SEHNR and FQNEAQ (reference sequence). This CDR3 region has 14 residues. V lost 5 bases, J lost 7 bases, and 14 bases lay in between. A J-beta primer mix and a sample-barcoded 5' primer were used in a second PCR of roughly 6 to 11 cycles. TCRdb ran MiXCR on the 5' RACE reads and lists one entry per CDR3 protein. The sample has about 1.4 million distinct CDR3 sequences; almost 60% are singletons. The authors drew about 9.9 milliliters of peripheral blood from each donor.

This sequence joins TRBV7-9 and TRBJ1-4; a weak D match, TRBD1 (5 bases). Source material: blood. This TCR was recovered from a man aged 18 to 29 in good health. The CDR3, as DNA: TGTGCCAGCAGCCCAAGGAGGGGCGCTGAAAAACTGTTTTTT. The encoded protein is CASSPRRGAEKLFF.